These 22 T cell receptor beta chains came from one sample sequenced in a study of blood T cell repertoires in COVID-19. Assay used: immunoSEQ multiplex PCR; TCRdb lists only in-frame clones, some missing. Here the sample spans some 250,000 clones, roughly 88% being singletons. Sequencing used peripheral blood. These receptors were collected from a woman in her twenties or thirties with acute or convalescent COVID-19.

This sequence joins TRBV5-1 and TRBJ2-3, with TRBD2 matching 11 bases. CDR1 SGHRS and CDR2 YFSETQ come from the germline V gene. The V gene end was trimmed by 4 bases and the J gene end by 2 bases; junction bases not matched to a gene: 9. This CDR3 has 17 residues. The CDR3 reads CASSPPSGRRTTDTQYF. As DNA, the CDR3 is TGCGCCAGCAGCCCGCCTAGCGGGAGGAGAACCACAGATACGCAGTATTTT.

The rearrangement links TRBV2 to TRBJ2-3; TRBD2 is a possible D gene (5 bases). The CDR3 consists of 15 residues. Trimming took 1 base from V and 5 from J, leaving 13 bases between them. CDR1 is SNHLY, CDR2 FYNNEI, per germline. CDR3 DNA: TGTGCCAGCAGTGAAGGCGGGTCGATGGGAGATACGCAGTATTTT. Residues: CASSEGGSMGDTQYF.

This clone was recorded once. The genes are TRBV5-1 and TRBJ2-5, with D perhaps TRBD1 (5 bases). CDR1 is SGHRS, CDR2 YFSETQ, per germline. This CDR3 contains 13 residues. The V end lost 4 bases, the J end lost 6 bases, and 13 bases lay between the germline ends. The DNA for the CDR3 is TGCGCCAGCAGCAACACCCAGGGAAAGACCCAGTACTTC. Translated: CASSNTQGKTQYF.

The rearrangement links TRBV5-1 to TRBJ1-6, with 8 bases matching TRBD1. CDR1 is SGHRS, CDR2 YFSETQ, per germline. V shed 4 bases, J shed 6 bases, and the junction held 6 bases outside the gene matches. CDR3 length: 15 residues. CDR3: CASSETQGGNSPLHF. The CDR3 DNA reads TGCGCCAGCAGCGAAACACAGGGGGGTAATTCACCCCTCCACTTT.

CDR3 DNA sequence: TGTGCCAGCAGCTTAGTAACAGGGACCTACAATGAGCAGTTCTTC. Its translation: CASSLVTGTYNEQFF. The rearrangement links TRBV5-4 to TRBJ2-1; TRBD1 might be the D (6 bases). Germline V CDR1 and CDR2: SGHNT, YYREEE (reference sequence). CDR3 length: 15 amino acids. V was pared by 2 bases and J by 2 bases, with 11 bases between. Together with reference TRBV5-4 and TRBJ2-1, the CDR3 gives the full variable domain: ETGVTQSPTHLIKTRGQQVTLRCSSQSGHNTVSWYQQALGQGPQFIFQYYREEENGRGNFPPRFSGLQFPNYSSELNVNALELDDSALYLCASSLVTGTYNEQFFGPGTRLTVL.

V usage is TRBV24-1 and J usage is TRBJ2-3; no definite D call. This CDR3 region has 14 residues. V shed 5 bases and J shed 2 bases, with 10 bases lying between them. CDR1 and CDR2 from the germline V gene are KGHDR and SFDVKD. CDR3 sequence (DNA): TGTGCCACCAGTGGCCGCGACAACACAGATACGCAGTATTTT. This sequence encodes CATSGRDNTDTQYF.

The V gene is TRBV7-9, the J gene TRBJ2-1; D unclear. The CDR3 length is 13 residues. Trimming took off 0 bases at V and 10 bases at J, with 10 bases between the two ends. CDR1 and CDR2 from the germline V gene are SEHNR and FQNEAQ (reference sequence). The CDR3 sequence: CASSLALSREQFF. In DNA form, the CDR3 reads TGTGCCAGCAGCTTAGCGCTTAGTCGAGAGCAGTTCTTC.

This chain links TRBV7-6 with TRBJ2-7; 11 bases fit TRBD2. The CDR3 runs 13 residues. J was trimmed by 5 bases and V by 4 bases; bases with no gene match: 1. From germline, CDR1 is SGHVS and CDR2 FNYEAQ. This CDR3 reads CASSYSGRDEQYF. Here the CDR3 DNA reads TGTGCCAGCAGCTATAGCGGGAGGGACGAGCAGTACTTC.

This clone was observed a single time. CDR3 in amino acids: CASSLAGEKYEQYF. CDR3 DNA sequence: TGTGCCAGCAGCTTAGCGGGAGAAAAATACGAGCAGTACTTC. The rearrangement links TRBV7-9 to TRBJ2-7; D is perhaps TRBD2 (5 bases). CDR1 and CDR2 from the germline V gene are SEHNR and FQNEAQ (reference sequence). Trimming removed 0 bases from V and 4 bases from J, with 10 bases in between. This CDR3 spans 14 amino acids. The variable domain in full, with the rest retrieved from reference TRBV7-9 and TRBJ2-7, is DTGVSQNPRHKITKRGQNVTFRCDPISEHNRLYWYRQTLGQGPEFLTYFQNEAQLEKSRLLSDRFSAERPKGSFSTLEIQRTEQGDSAMYLCASSLAGEKYEQYFGPGTRLTVT.

The CDR3 nucleotides are TGCAGCGTTGACGCAGCGGCTAGGACAGATACGCAGTATTTT. Its protein is CSVDAAARTDTQYF. This chain joins TRBV29-1 and TRBJ2-3; maybe TRBD2 (5 bases). The V end was cut by 3 bases, the J end by 3 bases, with 13 bases between. CDR1 is SQVTM, CDR2 ANQGSEA, per germline. The CDR3 runs 14 residues.

The chain combines TRBV9 with TRBJ2-3, with TRBD2 matching 11 bases. Trimming took 0 bases from V and 5 from J; bases not matched to a gene: 5. The CDR3 consists of 16 residues. Germline CDR1 and CDR2: SGDLS and YYNGEE. The CDR3 DNA sequence: TGTGCCAGCAGCGTAGGCACTAGCGGGAGTTTAGATACGCAGTATTTT. The encoded protein is CASSVGTSGSLDTQYF.

Only one count was recorded for this clone. CDR3 in amino acids: CASSPDITYEQYF. CDR3 in DNA: TGTGCCAGCAGCCCTGACATCACCTACGAGCAGTACTTC. The J gene is TRBJ2-7, the V gene TRBV11-3; unclear D gene. The CDR3 totals 13 residues. V dropped 5 bases and J dropped 2 bases, with 10 bases sitting between them. Germline V lookup: CDR1 SGHNT, CDR2 YENEEA.

This chain uses TRBV5-1 with TRBJ2-7; 12 positions match TRBD2. This CDR3 contains 18 residues. V gave up 4 bases and J gave up 0 bases; unmatched junction bases: 11. Germline lookup yields CDR1 SGHRS and CDR2 YFSETQ. The CDR3 loop reads CASSPEGLAGWSSYEQYF. In nucleotides, the CDR3 is TGCGCCAGCAGCCCGGAAGGACTAGCGGGGTGGAGCTCCTACGAGCAGTACTTC.

This clone was picked up one time. J is TRBJ2-5 and V is TRBV12-5, with no clear D. V lost 1 base to trimming and J lost 1 base, with 4 bases between them. The CDR3 loop spans 13 amino acids. Germline V CDR1 and CDR2: LGHNT, FRNRAP. The CDR3 nucleotides are TGTGCTAGTGGTTTGGACATCCAAGAGACCCAGTACTTC. Translating gives CASGLDIQETQYF.

The V call is TRBV21-1, the J call TRBJ2-5; the DNA was not used to check the table's D call, TRBD1. TRBV21-1 is a documented pseudogene. The CDR3 covers 14 residues. CDR3 coding DNA: TGTGCCAGCAGCAACCCAGGGCGGCAAGAGACCCAGTACTTC. Encoded protein: CASSNPGRQETQYF.

The chain couples TRBV4-1 to TRBJ2-3; the match to TRBD2 covers 13 bases. CDR1 MGHRA and CDR2 YSYEKL come from the germline V gene. Trimming took 8 bases from V and 5 from J; bases not matched to a gene: 7. This CDR3 has 15 residues. In DNA form, the CDR3 reads TGCGCCAGCGCAATGACTAGCGGGAGGATAGATACGCAGTATTTT. This encodes CASAMTSGRIDTQYF.

The V call is TRBV12-3 or TRBV12-4, the J call TRBJ1-2; the D is unclear. V was trimmed by 3 bases and J by 3 bases, leaving 5 bases between them. The CDR3 spans 12 residues. In DNA, the CDR3 is TGTGCCAGCAGTTTTACGGACTATGGCTACACCTTC. It is translated as CASSFTDYGYTF.

The genes are TRBV29-1 and TRBJ1-5; no definite D call. Trimming shortened V by 6 bases and J by 4 bases, and 10 bases separated the two germline ends. From germline, CDR1 is SQVTM and CDR2 ANQGSEA. The CDR3 extends over 12 amino acids. The CDR3 DNA sequence: TGCAGCGTGAACTTCGGGAATCAGCCCCAGCATTTT. Protein: CSVNFGNQPQHF.

V gene TRBV19 combines with J gene TRBJ1-6; D is undetermined. Germline CDR1 and CDR2: LNHDA and SQIVND (reference sequence). The CDR3 sequence is 13 residues long. Trimming cost V 3 bases and J 14 bases, with 14 bases left between them. DNA of the CDR3: TGTGCCAGTAGTATTGCGCCGAGGGATACCCTCCACTTT. Residues: CASSIAPRDTLHF. The variable domain in full, with the rest retrieved from reference TRBV19 and TRBJ1-6, is DGGITQSPKYLFRKEGQNVTLSCEQNLNHDAMYWYRQDPGQGLRLIYYSQIVNDFQKGDIAEGYSVSREKKESFPLTVTSAQKNPTAFYLCASSIAPRDTLHFGNGTRLTVT.

The rearrangement uses TRBV19 and TRBJ2-4, with 8 bases that match TRBD1. There are 16 residues in the CDR3. CDR1 and CDR2 (germline): LNHDA, SQIVND (reference sequence). V shed 4 bases, J shed 1 base, and the junction held 6 bases outside the gene matches. For the CDR3, the DNA is TGTGCCAGTAGTACGAATCAGGGGGCGGCCAAAAACATTCAGTACTTC. Its protein is CASSTNQGAAKNIQYF.

The chain couples TRBV30 to TRBJ2-3; perhaps TRBD2 as D (6 bases). The V end was cut by 0 bases, the J end by 2 bases, with 15 bases between. Germline CDR1 GTSNPN, CDR2 SVGIG (reference sequence). This CDR3 spans 16 amino acids. The CDR3 spells CAWSVGLAAITDTQYF. The CDR3 DNA follows: TGTGCCTGGAGTGTAGGTTTAGCGGCCATCACAGATACGCAGTATTTT.

The chain uses TRBV9 and TRBJ1-1; 7 positions agree with TRBD1. With V trimmed by 4 bases and J by 3 bases, 9 bases remained unmatched. Germline V gene data show CDR1 as SGDLS and CDR2 as YYNGEE. This CDR3 is built from 15 residues. The CDR3 nucleotides read TGTGCCAGCAGCCCCAGACAGGGTTCTGACACTGAAGCTTTCTTT. Its protein product is CASSPRQGSDTEAFF.